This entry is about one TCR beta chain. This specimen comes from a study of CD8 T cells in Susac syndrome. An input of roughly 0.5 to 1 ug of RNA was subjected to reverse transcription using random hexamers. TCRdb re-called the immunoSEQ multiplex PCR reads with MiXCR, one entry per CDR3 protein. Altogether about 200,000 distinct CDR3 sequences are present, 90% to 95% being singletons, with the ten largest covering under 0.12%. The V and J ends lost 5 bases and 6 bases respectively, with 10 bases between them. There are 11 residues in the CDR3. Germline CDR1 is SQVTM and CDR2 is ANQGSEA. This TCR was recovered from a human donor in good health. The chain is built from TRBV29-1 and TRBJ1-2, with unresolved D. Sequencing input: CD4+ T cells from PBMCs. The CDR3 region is CSVIYSDGYTF. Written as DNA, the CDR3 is TGCAGCGTTATATATTCTGATGGCTACACCTTC.